A single sample is the source of the 21 T cell receptor beta chains below, sequenced in a study of T-cell reconstitution after alpha-beta-depleted transplantation in children. Library preparation (for TCRbeta) was performed with unique molecular identifiers. Each CDR3 protein gets one entry after TCRdb re-called the PCR reads with MiXCR. The sample records fewer than 120,000 distinct CDR3 sequences, approximately 10% being singletons. The sample was PBMCs from the stem cell graft donor, taken from the stem cell graft. The origin of the receptors is a human donor who donated a stem cell graft to a child with acute lymphoblastic leukemia.

This clonotype was seen at least ten times. The chain couples TRBV14 to TRBJ2-7, with D unresolved. Germline CDR1 and CDR2: SGHDN and FVKESK. Trimming took 3 bases from V and 1 from J, leaving 19 bases between them. CDR3 length: 17 amino acids. CDR3 nucleotide sequence: TGTGCCAGCAGCCAGGACCGATCTGGACCGATTTCCTACGAGCAGTACTTC. Protein: CASSQDRSGPISYEQYF.

The sample holds many counts of this clonotype. The genes are TRBV24-1 and TRBJ2-3; 7 nucleotides match TRBD1. CDR3 length equals 15 residues. In germline, CDR1 is KGHDR, CDR2 SFDVKD. V was pared by 6 bases and J by 3 bases, with 8 bases of the junction left unmatched. Here the CDR3 reads CATSKATGSTDTQYF. CDR3 nucleotides: TGTGCCACCAGTAAAGCGACAGGGTCAACAGATACGCAGTATTTT.

This clonotype was seen many times. V and J are TRBV5-1 and TRBJ1-4; D remains ambiguous. Germline V gene sequence: CDR1 SGHRS, CDR2 YFSETQ. The CDR3 spans 14 residues. Trimming took 4 bases from V and 7 from J, leaving 14 bases between them. Written as DNA, the CDR3 is TGCGCCAGCAGCCGGGCGGGTGAAGTTGAAAAACTGTTTTTT. Translated, it gives CASSRAGEVEKLFF.

This clonotype was seen repeatedly, ten times or more. The chain combines TRBV19 with TRBJ2-1; D is undetermined. The V gene's germline CDR1 is LNHDA and CDR2 SQIVND (reference sequence). Between the trimmed V and J ends, which lost 1 base and 8 bases, there was a span of 9 bases. The CDR3 covers 13 residues. Here the CDR3 reads CASSIVASDEQFF. For the CDR3, the DNA is TGTGCCAGTAGTATAGTGGCCAGCGATGAGCAGTTCTTC.

Ten or more counts support this clonotype. The genes are TRBV7-2 and TRBJ1-5; TRBD1 agrees at 9 bases. The CDR3 sequence is 14 residues long. The germline V gene encodes CDR1 SGHTA and CDR2 FQGNSA. V lost 4 bases and J lost 10; bases outside the gene matches: 8. The CDR3 nucleotides read TGTGCCAGCAGCTGGGACAGGGCATCGGAACCCCAGCATTTT. It yields the protein CASSWDRASEPQHF. Drawing the rest from reference TRBV7-2 and TRBJ1-5, the complete variable domain is GAGVSQSPSNKVTEKGKDVELRCDPISGHTALYWYRQSLGQGLEFLIYFQGNSAPDKSGLPSDRFSAERTGGSVSTLTIQRTQQEDSAVYLCASSWDRASEPQHFGDGTRLSIL.

This clonotype was observed many times. This chain joins TRBV20-1 and TRBJ2-3, with a weak D call TRBD2 (6 bases). The CDR3 length is 15 residues. Trimming removed 0 bases from V and 1 base from J, with 11 bases in between. CDR1 DFQATT and CDR2 SNEGSKA come from the germline V gene (reference sequence). DNA for the CDR3: TGCAGTGCTAGAGAGGGGGGAGTAGGCACAGATACGCAGTATTTT. It encodes CSAREGGVGTDTQYF.

This clonotype was seen only once. This may arise from a read error, as a much more abundant clone is one base away. V and J are TRBV3-1 and TRBJ2-3, with TRBD2 as a possible D gene (6 bases). Per germline, CDR1 LGHDT and CDR2 YNNKEL (reference sequence). The CDR3 loop spans 15 amino acids. The CDR3 coding sequence is TGTGCCAGCGGCCAAGATCGGGGACTCGCCGATACGCAGTATTTT. Its protein product is CASGQDRGLADTQYF.

The CDR3 protein is CASSFQGPQETQYF. DNA of the CDR3: TGCGCCAGCAGCTTCCAGGGGCCCCAAGAGACCCAGTACTTC. The chain couples TRBV5-1 to TRBJ2-5, with TRBD1 as a possible D gene (6 bases). V gave up 2 bases and J gave up 1 base, with 9 bases separating them. CDR1 is SGHRS, CDR2 YFSETQ, per germline. This CDR3 is built from 14 residues.

The chain employs TRBV6-2 or TRBV6-3 and TRBJ1-1, with no clear D. This CDR3 is 15 amino acids long. The V end lost 0 bases, the J end lost 5 bases, and 13 bases lay between the germline ends. CDR1 is MNHEY, CDR2 SVGEGT, per germline. CDR3 bases: TGTGCCAGCAGTTACTCGACTGGTAAGGTAACTGAAGCTTTCTTT. Its translation: CASSYSTGKVTEAFF.

This clonotype was detected ten times or more. The chain combines TRBV20-1 with TRBJ2-5; TRBD1 agrees at 7 bases. The CDR3 has 12 amino acids. Germline V lookup: CDR1 DFQATT, CDR2 SNEGSKA (reference sequence). The junction had 1 base not matched to a gene; V was cut back by 5 bases and J by 1 base. The CDR3 sequence: CSAPGGQETQYF. The CDR3 coding sequence is TGCAGTGCTCCAGGGGGCCAAGAGACCCAGTACTTC.

This clonotype has at least ten counts. The V call is TRBV9, the J call TRBJ1-5; TRBD1 agrees at 8 bases. Looked up from germline, CDR1 is SGDLS and CDR2 is YYNGEE. The J segment lost 6 bases and the V segment lost 4 bases, leaving 6 bases of the junction unmatched. CDR3 size: 14 residues. CDR3 coding DNA: TGTGCCAGCAGCAGGACAGGGTCTACTCAGCCCCAGCATTTT. Residues: CASSRTGSTQPQHF.

This clonotype was seen at least ten times. This chain connects TRBV5-1 to TRBJ1-2; D may be TRBD1 (6 bases). The V end was cut by 6 bases, the J end by 4 bases, with 13 bases between. Germline CDR1 SGHRS, CDR2 YFSETQ. CDR3 size: 13 residues. In DNA form, the CDR3 reads TGCGCCAGCACCACAGGGACCCTCTATGGCTACACCTTC. Translated: CASTTGTLYGYTF.

In this sample, this clonotype turned up many times. The V and J genes are TRBV7-2 and TRBJ1-3, with 7 bases that match TRBD1. The germline V gene encodes CDR1 SGHTA and CDR2 FQGNSA. After removal of 4 bases from V and 4 bases from J, the junction contained 10 bases not matched to a gene. CDR3 length: 16 residues. DNA of the CDR3: TGTGCCAGCAGCTCGTCCGACAGGGCTGAGGGAAACACCATATATTTT. Its protein is CASSSSDRAEGNTIYF.

This clonotype was counted many times. The chain couples TRBV20-1 to TRBJ2-5; the match to TRBD2 covers 13 bases. V lost 0 bases to trimming and J lost 3 bases; unmatched junction nucleotides: 1. The CDR3 consists of 15 residues. The germline gives CDR1 DFQATT, CDR2 SNEGSKA (reference sequence). DNA of the CDR3: TGCAGTGCTAGAGATGGGACTAGCGGGAAAGAGACCCAGTACTTC. It specifies CSARDGTSGKETQYF.

In its sample, this clonotype was seen many times. V usage is TRBV11-2 and J usage is TRBJ1-1; D is undetermined. In germline, CDR1 is SGHAT, CDR2 FQNNGV. With 2 bases removed from V and 1 base from J, the gap between germline ends came to 8 bases. The CDR3 is made up of 14 amino acids. CDR3 protein: CASSLSLQNTEAFF. CDR3 sequence (DNA): TGTGCCAGCAGCTTAAGTCTCCAGAACACTGAAGCTTTCTTT.

This clonotype has ten or more counts. This chain joins TRBV29-1 and TRBJ2-3, with TRBD2 identical over 7 bases. Losses at the gene ends were 3 bases for V and 6 bases for J; bases not matched to a gene: 12. The V gene's germline CDR1 is SQVTM and CDR2 ANQGSEA. The length of the CDR3 is 15 residues. CDR3 DNA: TGCAGCGTTGAGGGCCTGGGGGGGATAGAGGATACGCAGTATTTT. Translated: CSVEGLGGIEDTQYF.

This clonotype was picked up many times. This chain connects TRBV7-9 to TRBJ2-5; a weak D match, TRBD2 (6 bases). Trimming cost V 1 base and J 3 bases, with 9 bases left between them. The CDR3 consists of 14 residues. Per the germline V gene, CDR1 is SEHNR and CDR2 is FQNEAQ (reference sequence). The CDR3 bases are TGTGCCAGCAGCTTAGGGACTATCGAAGAGACCCAGTACTTC. This sequence encodes CASSLGTIEETQYF.

The table lists this clonotype with many counts. This sequence joins TRBV7-9 and TRBJ1-5; a possible D gene is TRBD1 (6 bases). There are 15 residues in the CDR3. The germline gives CDR1 SEHNR, CDR2 FQNEAQ (reference sequence). Trimming pared 5 bases from V and 1 base from J, leaving 12 bases between. The CDR3: CASSRGFGSNQPQHF. The CDR3 region has the DNA TGTGCCAGCAGCAGGGGGTTCGGGAGCAATCAGCCCCAGCATTTT.

In this sample, this clonotype turned up many times. The rearrangement joins TRBV6-2 or TRBV6-3 to TRBJ2-3; possible D gene TRBD2, 6 bases. V was clipped by 5 bases and J by 0 bases, with 12 bases between them. The CDR3 has 15 residues. The V gene's germline CDR1 is MNHEY and CDR2 SVGEGT. The CDR3 protein is CASSALATSTDTQYF. The CDR3 DNA reads TGTGCCAGCAGTGCTCTAGCGACTAGCACAGATACGCAGTATTTT.

There are many counts of this clonotype. The conserved phenylalanine or tryptophan normally closing the CDR3 is absent here, so this likely arose from a read error. This chain joins TRBV25-1 and TRBJ2-7; 9 nucleotides match TRBD1. The CDR3 is 13 amino acids. The germline V gene has CDR1 MGHDK and CDR2 SYGVNS. After removal of 7 bases from V and 7 bases from J, the junction contained 8 bases not matched to a gene. CDR3 sequence reads: CASTADRGGEQYS. CDR3 DNA: TGTGCCAGCACAGCCGACAGGGGGGGTGAGCAGTACTCC.

This clonotype has ten or more counts. The chain carries TRBV29-1 and TRBJ1-1, with D tentatively TRBD1 (5 bases). Germline V gene lookup returns CDR1 SQVTM and CDR2 ANQGSEA. The CDR3 length is 15 residues. Trimming took 0 bases from V and 4 from J, leaving 15 bases between them. CDR3 loop: CSVEDGGKGFTEAFF. CDR3 in DNA: TGCAGCGTTGAAGATGGGGGGAAAGGGTTCACTGAAGCTTTCTTT. The complete variable domain, with remaining parts taken from reference TRBV29-1 and TRBJ1-1, reads SAVISQKPSRDICQRGTSLTIQCQVDSQVTMMFWYRQQPGQSLTLIATANQGSEATYESGFVIDKFPISRPNLTFSTLTVSNMSPEDSSIYLCSVEDGGKGFTEAFFGQGTRLTVV.